A single sample is the source of the 32 T cell receptor beta chains below, sequenced in a study of shared clonotypes between healthy human individuals. The data were produced by immunoSEQ multiplex PCR, yet TCRdb's version contains in-frame clones alone and is incomplete. In the table there are millions of clones, more than 80% of which are singletons. The sequencing sample was made of naive CD4+ T cells from PBMCs. The subset denotes: CD45RA+ positively selected. The receptors were sampled from a young man in good health. Some clones in this sample may be carry-over from other donors' samples.

This clone has only one observation. The chain uses TRBV2 and TRBJ1-5, with D possibly TRBD1 on 5 matching bases. This CDR3 has 13 amino acids. Germline V lookup: CDR1 SNHLY, CDR2 FYNNEI. V was pared by 6 bases and J by 7 bases, with 13 bases between. The CDR3 DNA follows: TGTGCCAGCAGGGGGCTGGGGACGCAGCCCCAGCATTTT. Translation: CASRGLGTQPQHF.

V is TRBV5-5 and J is TRBJ2-7, with no clear D. Germline CDR1 SGHKS, CDR2 YYEKEE (reference sequence). CDR3 length: 13 amino acids. Trimming took 4 bases from V and 0 from J, leaving 8 bases between them. CDR3 protein: CASSSQDSYEQYF. CDR3 sequence (DNA): TGTGCCAGCAGCAGTCAGGACTCCTACGAGCAGTACTTC.

The CDR3 reads CASSHGQGGSGNTIYF. The CDR3 coding sequence is TGTGCCAGCAGTCACGGACAGGGGGGCTCTGGAAACACCATATATTTT. This chain connects TRBV28 to TRBJ1-3; 10 bases are a match to TRBD1. The CDR3 sequence is 16 residues long. CDR1 is MDHEN, CDR2 SYDVKM, per germline. With V trimmed by 5 bases and J by 0 bases, 4 bases remained unmatched.

This chain joins TRBV2 and TRBJ2-7, with 14 bases lining up with TRBD2. CDR3 size: 15 residues. CDR1 is SNHLY and CDR2 is FYNNEI in the germline V gene. The J segment lost 7 bases and the V segment lost 6 bases, leaving 8 bases of the junction unmatched. CDR3 amino acids: CASRPGLAGVREQYF. In DNA, the CDR3 is TGTGCCAGCAGGCCGGGACTAGCGGGAGTTCGGGAGCAGTACTTC.

The chain joins TRBV11-2 to TRBJ2-3, with D perhaps TRBD1 or TRBD2 (6 bases each). This CDR3 has 16 amino acids. Germline CDR1 reads SGHAT; CDR2 reads FQNNGV. Trimming removed 4 bases from V and 0 bases from J, with 14 bases in between. The DNA of the CDR3 is TGTGCCAGCAGCTCGGGGGCTCTTTCTAGCACAGATACGCAGTATTTT. Its translation: CASSSGALSSTDTQYF.

The chain uses TRBV5-1 and TRBJ2-3, with 7 bases matching TRBD2. Germline V gene data show CDR1 as SGHRS and CDR2 as YFSETQ. There are 17 residues in the CDR3. V trimming: 4 bases; J trimming: 2 bases; junction bases outside the gene matches: 13. The CDR3, as DNA: TGCGCCAGCAGCCCCCAAAGTTTAGCGGGCCCCACAGATACGCAGTATTTT. It encodes CASSPQSLAGPTDTQYF.

V and J are TRBV5-1 and TRBJ2-2, with 7 bases identical to TRBD1. The germline CDR1 and CDR2 sequences are SGHRS and YFSETQ. The ends lost 0 bases at V and 5 bases at J; junction bases unmatched: 4. The CDR3 totals 15 residues. The DNA for the CDR3 is TGCGCCAGCAGCTTGGGTGGCAGGGGGACCGGGGAGCTGTTTTTT. Translating it yields CASSLGGRGTGELFF.

This chain connects TRBV18 to TRBJ1-2; 8 nucleotides line up with TRBD1. Germline V gives CDR1 KGHSH, CDR2 LQKENI. The length of the CDR3 is 14 residues. V shed 8 bases and J 4 bases; nucleotides not matched to a gene: 9. CDR3 protein: CASAVTGAGYGYTF. CDR3 bases: TGTGCCAGCGCAGTGACAGGGGCGGGCTATGGCTACACCTTC.

V usage is TRBV6-5 and J usage is TRBJ1-3; D ambiguous. Germline values: CDR1 MNHEY, CDR2 SVGAGI. V was trimmed by 6 bases and J by 1 base, leaving 7 bases between them. This CDR3 comprises 13 residues. CDR3 bases: TGTGCCAGCAGGGAAACATCTGGAAACACCATATATTTT. Amino acid sequence: CASRETSGNTIYF.

The chain combines TRBV7-9 with TRBJ1-4, with 8 positions matching TRBD1. V dropped 4 bases and J dropped 2; count of bases not matched to a gene: 3. Germline lookup yields CDR1 SEHNR and CDR2 FQNEAQ (reference sequence). This CDR3 has 15 residues. CDR3 in amino acids: CASSWTGTTNEKLFF. The DNA for the CDR3 is TGTGCCAGCAGCTGGACAGGGACGACTAATGAAAAACTGTTTTTT.

V gene TRBV14 combines with J gene TRBJ2-1; 7 nucleotides align to TRBD2. Germline assignment: CDR1 SGHDN and CDR2 FVKESK. Unmatched junction bases numbered 5, after V lost 0 bases and J lost 6 bases. The CDR3 totals 15 residues. CDR3 nucleotides: TGTGCCAGCAGCCAAGATCTAGCGGTTATCAATGAGCAGTTCTTC. It codes for CASSQDLAVINEQFF.

This sequence joins TRBV7-2 and TRBJ2-3; 9 bases map to TRBD2. The CDR3 extends over 14 amino acids. V shed 6 bases, J shed 4 bases, and the junction held 5 bases outside the gene matches. The germline gives CDR1 SGHTA, CDR2 FQGNSA. CDR3 residues: CASSVAGVSDTQYF. CDR3 DNA sequence: TGTGCCAGCAGTGTAGCGGGAGTATCAGATACGCAGTATTTT.

V and J are TRBV5-1 and TRBJ2-2; 7 bases map to TRBD2. This CDR3 spans 17 amino acids. In germline, CDR1 is SGHRS, CDR2 YFSETQ. Germline trimming cut 0 bases from V and 0 bases from J; bases unmatched to any gene: 5. This CDR3 is CASSLDPAGPNTGELFF. The CDR3 bases are TGCGCCAGCAGCTTGGACCCAGCGGGACCGAACACCGGGGAGCTGTTTTTT.

The V and J genes are TRBV18 and TRBJ2-7; 8 bases are a match to TRBD1. V shed 3 bases, J shed 1 base, and the junction held 11 bases outside the gene matches. Germline assignment: CDR1 KGHSH and CDR2 LQKENI. The CDR3 is 17 amino acids. The CDR3 DNA reads as TGTGCCAGCTCACCTACCCGGACAGGGCCGAAATCCTACGAGCAGTACTTC. It encodes CASSPTRTGPKSYEQYF.

The chain recombines TRBV6-6 with TRBJ2-3; 9 bases match TRBD2. Germline V gene sequence: CDR1 MNHNY, CDR2 SVGAGI (reference sequence). The CDR3 is 16 amino acids. V trimming: 6 bases; J trimming: 2 bases; junction bases outside the gene matches: 9. The CDR3 sequence is CASRAGLAPNTDTQYF. The CDR3 DNA follows: TGTGCCAGCAGAGCTGGACTAGCGCCCAACACAGATACGCAGTATTTT.

This rearrangement joins TRBV4-3 to TRBJ1-5; D call uncertain. V was shortened by 0 bases and J by 4 bases, with 7 bases between the two germline ends. CDR1 is LGHNA and CDR2 is YSLEER in the germline V gene. This CDR3 region has 14 residues. The CDR3 region is CASSQDHANQPQHF. In DNA, the CDR3 is TGCGCCAGCAGCCAAGACCACGCTAATCAGCCCCAGCATTTT.

This chain joins TRBV20-1 and TRBJ2-5, with D hard to call. The CDR3 runs to 10 residues. V lost 2 bases, J lost 5 bases, and 3 bases lay in between. The germline gives CDR1 DFQATT, CDR2 SNEGSKA (reference sequence). The CDR3 loop is CSARYETQYF. The CDR3 nucleotides are TGCAGTGCTAGATACGAGACCCAGTACTTC.

The V call is TRBV9, the J call TRBJ2-3; tentative D call: TRBD1 (5 bases). The CDR3 extends over 15 amino acids. Germline V gives CDR1 SGDLS, CDR2 YYNGEE. Trimming stripped 4 bases from V and 2 bases from J, with 14 bases between. In DNA form, the CDR3 reads TGTGCCAGCAGCCCTCCAGGGTTCCTCACAGATACGCAGTATTTT. It yields the protein CASSPPGFLTDTQYF.

V usage is TRBV5-1 and J usage is TRBJ1-1, with D tentatively TRBD1 (5 bases). With 1 base removed from V and 0 bases from J, the gap between germline ends came to 16 bases. Germline V gene data show CDR1 as SGHRS and CDR2 as YFSETQ. The CDR3 contains 17 residues. CDR3 sequence reads: CASSLWGLADLNTEAFF. The CDR3 DNA reads as TGCGCCAGCAGCTTGTGGGGGTTAGCTGACTTGAACACTGAAGCTTTCTTT.

Concerning this clone: Other DNA sequences of this sample code for an identical CDR3. The chain couples TRBV10-3 to TRBJ2-7; unclear D gene. Germline-derived CDR1 and CDR2 are ENHRY and SYGVKD. Trimming stripped 2 bases from V and 3 bases from J, with 2 bases between. The CDR3 totals 11 residues. CDR3 protein: CAISEGYEQYF. The CDR3, as DNA: TGTGCCATCAGTGAGGGCTACGAGCAGTACTTC.

The chain joins TRBV6-5 to TRBJ2-7; D not resolved. Trimming stripped 2 bases from V and 1 base from J, with 12 bases between. Looked up from germline, CDR1 is MNHEY and CDR2 is SVGAGI. The CDR3 loop spans 15 amino acids. For the CDR3, the DNA is TGTGCCAGCAGTTACCCCCAAGACGGTTCCTACGAGCAGTACTTC. Protein: CASSYPQDGSYEQYF.

Regarding this clone: Other DNA sequences in this sample translate to the same CDR3. V usage is TRBV7-2 and J usage is TRBJ2-7; no clear D. Deletions cut 5 bases from V and 1 base from J, with 6 bases between. Germline CDR1 and CDR2: SGHTA and FQGNSA. The CDR3 has 12 residues. The CDR3 protein is CASSRQSYEQYF. The CDR3 coding sequence is TGTGCCAGCAGCCGTCAGTCCTACGAGCAGTACTTC.

The CDR3 protein is CASSFLTVSSSEAFF. The CDR3 DNA is TGTGCCAGCAGTTTCCTTACAGTGTCGTCTTCTGAAGCTTTCTTT. The rearrangement uses TRBV28 and TRBJ1-1; no definite D call. Germline CDR1 reads MDHEN; CDR2 reads SYDVKM. The CDR3 has 15 amino acids. Deletions cut 3 bases from V and 6 bases from J, with 17 bases between.

The rearrangement joins TRBV5-4 to TRBJ2-1; TRBD2 aligns across 11 bases. This CDR3 is built from 16 residues. Germline V lookup: CDR1 SGHNT, CDR2 YYREEE (reference sequence). The junction had 5 bases not matched to a gene; V was cut back by 0 bases and J by 6 bases. The CDR3 loop is CASSLGSGRAINEQFF. In DNA form, the CDR3 reads TGTGCCAGCAGCTTGGGTAGCGGGAGGGCCATCAATGAGCAGTTCTTC.

This clone has only one observation. V gene TRBV4-1 combines with J gene TRBJ2-1; D is ambiguous. Germline V gene lookup returns CDR1 MGHRA and CDR2 YSYEKL. V was clipped by 1 base and J by 5 bases, with 21 bases between them. This CDR3 contains 18 residues. DNA for the CDR3: TGCGCCAGCAGCCAAGGGATTTCTAGAAACACGAACAACAATGAGCAGTTCTTC. It translates to CASSQGISRNTNNNEQFF.

The genes are TRBV30 and TRBJ1-6; D unresolved. Germline loops: CDR1 GTSNPN, CDR2 SVGIG (reference sequence). V lost 1 base and J 4 bases, leaving 5 bases between the germline ends. The CDR3 has 13 residues. In nucleotides, the CDR3 is TGTGCCTGGAGTGAGGTGTATAATTCACCCCTCCACTTT. It translates to CAWSEVYNSPLHF.

J is TRBJ2-7 and V is TRBV7-9, with a possible D match to TRBD1 (5 bases). Trimming took 1 base from V and 4 from J, leaving 11 bases between them. The CDR3 length is 14 residues. CDR1 is SEHNR, CDR2 FQNEAQ, per germline (reference sequence). Written as DNA, the CDR3 is TGTGCCAGCAGCTTAGGCAGGGCATTGTACGAGCAGTACTTC. Its protein product is CASSLGRALYEQYF.

The chain carries TRBV4-2 and TRBJ2-5; TRBD2 agrees at 7 bases. This CDR3 has 18 amino acids. Germline CDR1 and CDR2: LGHNA and YNFKEQ. J lost 2 bases, V lost 3 bases, and 15 bases had no gene match. This CDR3 reads CASSQSITRGTNQETQYF. In DNA, the CDR3 is TGTGCCAGCAGCCAGTCTATTACGCGGGGGACGAATCAAGAGACCCAGTACTTC.

The rearrangement uses TRBV2 and TRBJ2-7; D is unclear. Germline assignment: CDR1 SNHLY and CDR2 FYNNEI. Trimming took off 5 bases at V and 2 bases at J, with 16 bases between the two ends. The CDR3 is 15 amino acids. DNA for the CDR3: TGTGCCAGCAGTCCCTACTCCATTACCACCTACGAGCAGTACTTC. As protein: CASSPYSITTYEQYF.

J is TRBJ2-1 and V is TRBV9; 13 bases map to TRBD2. This CDR3 is 18 amino acids long. CDR1 and CDR2 from the germline V gene are SGDLS and YYNGEE. V lost 3 bases, J lost 0 bases, and 6 bases stayed unmatched. The CDR3 nucleotides read TGTGCCAGCAGCGGACCGGGACTAGCGGGGAGCTCCTACAATGAGCAGTTCTTC. As protein: CASSGPGLAGSSYNEQFF.

This clone came up once. The CDR3 sequence: CATSRGDREFDEQYF. In DNA, the CDR3 is TGTGCCACCAGCAGGGGGGACAGGGAATTCGACGAGCAGTACTTC. This chain uses TRBV15 with TRBJ2-7, with 9 bases lining up with TRBD1. The CDR3 consists of 15 residues. V lost 3 bases and J lost 5; bases outside the gene matches: 8. The V gene's germline CDR1 is LNHNV and CDR2 YYDKDF (reference sequence).

Note on this clone: The sample contains more than one DNA sequence encoding this CDR3. The CDR3 coding sequence is TGTGCCAGCAGCTTACGCATGAACACTGAAGCTTTCTTT. It is translated as CASSLRMNTEAFF. V usage is TRBV7-3 and J usage is TRBJ1-1; D remains ambiguous. Trimming stripped 2 bases from V and 0 bases from J, with 4 bases between. Per the germline V gene, CDR1 is SGHTA and CDR2 is FQGTGA. This CDR3 is 13 amino acids long.